This T cell receptor beta chain came from a study of T cell repertoires in cytomegalovirus infection. Study-wide context: Public TCR beta signatures indicated both CMV infection and matching HLA type.

TCRdb independently ran MiXCR on the reads; one entry per CDR3 protein. The sample consists of 380,000 or so distinct CDR3 sequences, approximately 30% of them appearing once. The germline CDR1 and CDR2 sequences are SGHNT and YENEEA. The CDR3 covers 15 residues. V was trimmed by 2 bases and J by 7 bases, leaving 12 bases between them. In the case of this clonotype: What it recognizes is unknown.

This sequence joins TRBV11-3 and TRBJ1-6, with D hard to call. The sequence was collected from a human donor in good health (CMV status not recorded). Some clones in this sample may be carry-over from other donors' samples. The sequenced sample was cultured PBMCs, obtained from culture after CMV antigen stimulation. The CDR3 nucleotides read TGTGCCAGCAGCTTATCGGTGGGAGGCAATTCACCCCTCCACTTT. Protein: CASSLSVGGNSPLHF. The entire variable domain, with the rest obtained from reference TRBV11-3 and TRBJ1-6, is as follows: EAGVVQSPRYKIIEKKQPVAFWCNPISGHNTLYWYLQNLGQGPELLIRYENEEAVDDSQLPKDRFSAERLKGVDSTLKIQPAELGDSAVYLCASSLSVGGNSPLHFGNGTRLTVT.